The 29 T cell receptor beta chains given below trace back to one sample, sequenced in a study of T-cell reconstitution after alpha-beta-depleted transplantation in children (dated by TCRdb to the mid-2010s). Libraries were prepared through PCR. These reads were obtained on an Illumina HiSeq 2500. Molecular barcoding was employed in the preparation of TCR libraries, with unique molecular identifiers being used to normalize TCRbeta repertoire quantification. TCRdb trimmed public reads at Q25 via fastp, called clones via MiXCR and kept in-frame beta chains. Every distinct CDR3 protein forms one entry, paired with its most common genes and DNA. The sample profile shows about 58,000 distinct CDR3 sequences; around 40% of them were found once. The ten largest clones take up 98% of the sample. Taken with the paper, the label for treatment or condition translates to: allogeneic hematopoietic cell transplantation with graft depleted of TCRalphabeta T cells and CD19 B cells.

The sequences come from PBMCs, mostly from graft donor cells, collected 360 days after TCRalphabeta/CD19-depleted stem cell transplant. The receptor source for this set is a male patient between 10 and 17 years old who had a stem cell transplant for acute lymphoblastic leukemia, so the T cells may come from the graft donor.

This clonotype was seen more than once but under ten times. J is TRBJ2-3 and V is TRBV2; 8 bases agree with TRBD1. The CDR3 sequence is 15 residues long. CDR1 is SNHLY, CDR2 FYNNEI, per germline. The V and J ends lost 7 bases and 0 bases, in that order; junction bases with no gene match: 6. The CDR3 reads CASTTRDRSTDTQYF. The CDR3 region has the DNA TGTGCCAGCACCACTCGGGACAGGAGCACAGATACGCAGTATTTT.

The CDR3 reads CASSAIDRDSPTNEKLFF. CDR3 coding DNA: TGTGCCAGCAGCGCCATAGACAGGGATTCACCAACTAATGAAAAACTGTTTTTT. This chain joins TRBV9 and TRBJ1-4; TRBD1 matches at 7 bases. This CDR3 has 18 residues. The V segment lost 3 bases and the J segment 0 bases; nucleotides outside the gene matches: 11. Germline assignment: CDR1 SGDLS and CDR2 YYNGEE.

The chain recombines TRBV29-1 with TRBJ2-5; D unclear. Looked up from germline, CDR1 is SQVTM and CDR2 is ANQGSEA. This CDR3 contains 11 residues. V lost 3 bases and J 5 bases, leaving 7 bases between the germline ends. CDR3: CSVDFGETQYF. CDR3 coding DNA: TGCAGCGTTGATTTTGGGGAGACCCAGTACTTC.

This clonotype was observed a single time. The chain employs TRBV10-3 and TRBJ2-1; TRBD2 agrees at 12 bases. The CDR3 runs to 17 residues. With 4 bases clipped from V and 0 bases from J, the junction kept 4 bases outside the gene matches. CDR1 and CDR2 (germline): ENHRY, SYGVKD. The CDR3 DNA is TGTGCCATCAGTGGGACTAGCGGGAACCCCTCCTACAATGAGCAGTTCTTC. Its translation: CAISGTSGNPSYNEQFF.

This clonotype has just a few counts. The chain has TRBV7-2 and TRBJ2-1; D is undetermined. Trimming left V 1 base short and J 8 bases short, with 12 bases between. This CDR3 is 14 amino acids long. The V gene's germline CDR1 is SGHTA and CDR2 FQGNSA. CDR3 sequence: CASSLDGTLDEQFF. The CDR3 DNA sequence: TGTGCCAGCAGCTTAGATGGCACCTTGGATGAGCAGTTCTTC.

J is TRBJ2-2 and V is TRBV5-1; D gene uncertain. This CDR3 has 15 residues. V gave up 8 bases and J gave up 5 bases, with 19 bases separating them. From germline, CDR1 is SGHRS and CDR2 YFSETQ. CDR3 DNA: TGCGCCAGTTCTCAAGGAACGAGGTTAACCGGGGAGCTGTTTTTT. It yields the protein CASSQGTRLTGELFF.

This clonotype was seen a few times. This chain connects TRBV25-1 to TRBJ1-1; D gene ambiguous. V was cut by 1 base and J by 3 bases, with 9 bases left in between. This CDR3 spans 14 amino acids. Germline V gene sequence: CDR1 MGHDK, CDR2 SYGVNS. In nucleotides, the CDR3 is TGTGCCAGCAGTGAATCCCATAGAGACACTGAAGCTTTCTTT. This sequence encodes CASSESHRDTEAFF.

The chain combines TRBV24-1 with TRBJ2-1, with 11 bases matching TRBD2. With 4 bases clipped from V and 4 bases from J, the junction kept 5 bases outside the gene matches. Germline CDR1 and CDR2: KGHDR and SFDVKD. This CDR3 is 16 amino acids long. CDR3 in amino acids: CATSEPGTSGYNEQFF. CDR3 nucleotide sequence: TGTGCCACCAGTGAGCCCGGGACTAGCGGTTACAATGAGCAGTTCTTC.

The chain is built from TRBV6-2 or TRBV6-3 and TRBJ2-5; D is perhaps TRBD1 (6 bases). Germline V gene sequence: CDR1 MNHEY, CDR2 SVGEGT. The CDR3 spans 13 residues. V lost 11 bases and J lost 1, with 14 bases in between. Here the CDR3 DNA reads TGTGCCTGCCACAGGGTCATCCAAGAGACCCAGTACTTC. This translates into CACHRVIQETQYF.

The V call is TRBV7-2, the J call TRBJ2-1, with 7 bases matching TRBD2. Germline assignment: CDR1 SGHTA and CDR2 FQGNSA. This CDR3 is built from 15 residues. After removal of 3 bases from V and 4 bases from J, the junction contained 6 bases not matched to a gene. The DNA for the CDR3 is TGTGCCAGCAGCTTGGGGACTACCTATTACAATGAGCAGTTCTTC. Its translation is CASSLGTTYYNEQFF.

The rearrangement uses TRBV9 and TRBJ2-1, with 7 bases that match TRBD1. V was pared by 3 bases and J by 5 bases, with 17 bases of the junction left unmatched. This CDR3 has 18 amino acids. Germline V gene lookup returns CDR1 SGDLS and CDR2 YYNGEE. CDR3 amino acids: CASSANIIGGSRDNEQFF. The CDR3 region has the DNA TGTGCCAGCAGCGCCAACATCATAGGGGGCAGTAGGGACAATGAGCAGTTCTTC.

This clonotype was found a few times. This sequence joins TRBV20-1 and TRBJ1-3, with D perhaps TRBD1 (5 bases). V was pared by 6 bases and J by 4 bases, with 10 bases between. This CDR3 comprises 12 residues. Germline CDR1 DFQATT, CDR2 SNEGSKA (reference sequence). Written as DNA, the CDR3 is TGCAGTGCAGCAGGGTTCGGAAACACCATATATTTT. Protein: CSAAGFGNTIYF.

This clonotype was observed a few times. The rearrangement links TRBV6-2 or TRBV6-3 to TRBJ2-7; D is unclear. Germline CDR1 is MNHEY and CDR2 is SVGEGT. The V gene lost 0 bases and the J gene lost 5 bases, with 14 bases spanning the gap. This CDR3 contains 15 residues. As DNA, the CDR3 is TGTGCCAGCAGTTACTCGAACAGTCTCGGCAACGAGCAGTACTTC. Protein product: CASSYSNSLGNEQYF.

The CDR3, as DNA: TGTGCCAGCAGCCCCAGTGGACTACCGCAATTAAATGAGAATGAGCAGTTCTTC. Protein product: CASSPSGLPQLNENEQFF. The V call is TRBV4-2, the J call TRBJ2-1, with D tentatively TRBD2 (6 bases). There are 18 residues in the CDR3. Germline V gene sequence: CDR1 LGHNA, CDR2 YNFKEQ. V was trimmed by 4 bases and J by 7 bases, leaving 26 bases between them.

There are a few counts of this clonotype. The genes are TRBV12-3 or TRBV12-4 and TRBJ2-3; possibly TRBD1 for D (5 bases). The CDR3 is 14 amino acids. With 5 bases removed from V and 1 base from J, the gap between germline ends came to 10 bases. The DNA of the CDR3 is TGTGCCAGCAGTCCTGGGGCGGGCACAGATACGCAGTATTTT. Residues: CASSPGAGTDTQYF.

V usage is TRBV2 and J usage is TRBJ2-1; D is undetermined. Germline CDR1 is SNHLY and CDR2 is FYNNEI. With 4 bases removed from V and 3 bases from J, the gap between germline ends came to 4 bases. The CDR3 runs to 12 residues. The CDR3 DNA is TGTGCCAGCAGTGGGGGCTACAATGAGCAGTTCTTC. It is translated as CASSGGYNEQFF.

This clonotype was picked up a small number of times. The chain employs TRBV4-2 and TRBJ1-5; unclear D gene. The CDR3 consists of 15 residues. The germline V gene has CDR1 LGHNA and CDR2 YNFKEQ. V dropped 1 base and J dropped 4 bases, with 11 bases sitting between them. The CDR3 region has the DNA TGTGCCAGCAGCCAAGTATTACGGGCGAATCAGCCCCAGCATTTT. This gives the protein CASSQVLRANQPQHF.

This clonotype was detected a few times. The chain has TRBV20-1 and TRBJ2-1, with D unclear. Germline loops: CDR1 DFQATT, CDR2 SNEGSKA (reference sequence). This CDR3 spans 12 amino acids. The V and J ends lost 4 bases and 3 bases respectively, with 7 bases between them. CDR3 nucleotides: TGCAGTGCTATTGAAATCTACAATGAGCAGTTCTTC. Amino acids: CSAIEIYNEQFF.

This clonotype occurred a few times. This chain uses TRBV20-1 with TRBJ2-2; 8 nucleotides agree with TRBD2. V shed 2 bases, J shed 0 bases, and the junction held 2 bases outside the gene matches. The germline CDR1 and CDR2 sequences are DFQATT and SNEGSKA (reference sequence). The CDR3 length is 15 residues. The CDR3 sequence is CSARTSGTNTGELFF. The CDR3 region has the DNA TGCAGTGCTAGAACTAGCGGTACGAACACCGGGGAGCTGTTTTTT.

This rearrangement joins TRBV5-5 to TRBJ2-7; D is uncertain. The CDR3 is 12 amino acids. V lost 4 bases to trimming and J lost 4 bases, with 9 bases between them. Germline V gene lookup returns CDR1 SGHKS and CDR2 YYEKEE (reference sequence). The CDR3 reads CASSLTNYEQYF. In DNA form, the CDR3 reads TGTGCCAGCAGCCTAACTAATTACGAGCAGTACTTC.

This chain joins TRBV28 and TRBJ2-1; 9 bases agree with TRBD2. The CDR3 has 14 amino acids. V shed 8 bases, J shed 7 bases, and the junction held 9 bases outside the gene matches. Germline V gene lookup returns CDR1 MDHEN and CDR2 SYDVKM. The CDR3 bases are TGTGCCAGCGACATAGCGGGAGAAAGGAATGAGCAGTTCTTC. Translating it yields CASDIAGERNEQFF.

The chain carries TRBV29-1 and TRBJ1-4; 7 bases match TRBD1. The CDR3 is 16 residues long. Germline assignment: CDR1 SQVTM and CDR2 ANQGSEA. J gave up 0 bases and V 6 bases, and 10 bases lay outside the gene matches. CDR3 bases: TGCAGCGTCAGGACAGGCGTAGGCGCAACTAATGAAAAACTGTTTTTT. As protein: CSVRTGVGATNEKLFF.

This sequence joins TRBV9 and TRBJ2-7; 10 nucleotides match TRBD2. The germline V gene has CDR1 SGDLS and CDR2 YYNGEE. This CDR3 comprises 15 residues. J lost 4 bases, V lost 2 bases, and 6 bases had no gene match. This chain's CDR3 is CASSVSGGYTYEQYF. DNA for the CDR3: TGTGCCAGCAGCGTTAGCGGGGGGTACACATACGAGCAGTACTTC.

The chain combines TRBV15 with TRBJ2-7; tentative D call: TRBD1 (5 bases). Germline V lookup: CDR1 LNHNV, CDR2 YYDKDF (reference sequence). Trimming removed 3 bases at V and 3 bases at J, with 21 bases between. CDR3 length: 17 residues. The CDR3 loop reads CATSSGQLTVMFYEQYF. The CDR3 nucleotides read TGTGCCACCAGCAGTGGCCAACTGACAGTTATGTTCTACGAGCAGTACTTC.

The chain carries TRBV12-3 or TRBV12-4 and TRBJ2-6, with D possibly being TRBD2 (5 bases). This CDR3 is built from 21 residues. Trimming stripped 2 bases from V and 0 bases from J, with 23 bases between. The chain's CDR3 is CASSLYIGGGSLGSGANVLTF. CDR3 nucleotides: TGTGCCAGCAGTTTATATATTGGAGGTGGCAGTTTAGGCTCTGGGGCCAACGTCCTGACTTTC.

The genes are TRBV28 and TRBJ2-7; D possibly corresponds to TRBD2 (5 bases). V was trimmed by 7 bases and J by 0 bases, leaving 19 bases between them. The germline gives CDR1 MDHEN, CDR2 SYDVKM. This CDR3 has 16 amino acids. The CDR3 DNA reads TGTGCCAGCATGATAGGGTCCCTGGGGAGCTCCTACGAGCAGTACTTC. Its protein is CASMIGSLGSSYEQYF. Looking up the rest from reference TRBV28 and TRBJ2-7 gives the full variable domain: DVKVTQSSRYLVKRTGEKVFLECVQDMDHENMFWYRQDPGLGLRLIYFSYDVKMKEKGDIPEGYSVSREKKERFSLILESASTNQTSMYLCASMIGSLGSSYEQYFGPGTRLTVT.

J is TRBJ1-2 and V is TRBV7-9; D unresolved. CDR1 and CDR2 from the germline V gene are SEHNR and FQNEAQ (reference sequence). V was clipped by 1 base and J by 5 bases, with 11 bases between them. CDR3 size: 14 residues. The CDR3 sequence is CASSLDTAFYGYTF. Written as DNA, the CDR3 is TGTGCCAGCAGCTTAGATACAGCTTTTTATGGCTACACCTTC.

In its sample, this clonotype was seen a few times. The chain couples TRBV20-1 to TRBJ1-4, with D hard to call. The CDR3 sequence is 12 residues long. Germline values: CDR1 DFQATT, CDR2 SNEGSKA (reference sequence). With 3 bases removed from V and 8 bases from J, the gap between germline ends came to 10 bases. The CDR3 spells CSARDLSEKLFF. The CDR3 nucleotides read TGCAGTGCTAGGGACCTGTCGGAAAAACTGTTTTTT.

V usage is TRBV28 and J usage is TRBJ2-7; TRBD2 aligns across 11 bases. Trimming removed 3 bases from V and 2 bases from J; junction bases left unmatched: 9. Germline lookup yields CDR1 MDHEN and CDR2 SYDVKM. The CDR3 loop spans 17 amino acids. The CDR3 reads CASSLGPETSGTYEQYF. The CDR3 bases are TGTGCCAGCAGTTTGGGCCCCGAGACTAGCGGGACCTACGAGCAGTACTTC.